The present TCR beta chain was sequenced within a study of T-cell reconstitution after alpha-beta-depleted transplantation in children. This clonotype was detected a few times. Antigen specificity is unknown. A TCRbeta library incorporating unique molecular identifiers was prepared. TCRdb reanalysed the PCR reads using MiXCR and keeps one entry per CDR3 protein. The sample records some 300,000 distinct CDR3 sequences, over 9.5% being singletons. Whole-study results and caveats: T cells produced anew were the main source of T-cell counts and diversity one year after transplant.

The CDR3 contains 14 residues. The V and J ends lost 6 bases and 9 bases respectively, with 15 bases between them. Germline V CDR1 and CDR2: SNHLY, FYNNEI. The V gene is TRBV2, the J gene TRBJ1-6; no definite D call. The starting material was PBMCs, obtained before TCRalphabeta/CD19-depleted stem cell transplant. The receptor was isolated from a boy less than two years old with acute myeloid leukemia, due to receive a stem cell transplant. The CDR3 sequence is CASSTNGRASPLHF. CDR3 in DNA: TGTGCCAGCAGCACCAACGGTAGGGCTTCACCCCTCCACTTT.